The 18 T cell receptor beta chains reported below all come from one sample, sequenced in a study of blood T cell repertoires in COVID-19. The protocol was immunoSEQ multiplex PCR, while the TCRdb copy is restricted to in-frame clones and leaves out a portion. The table lists some 150,000 clones, about four fifths of them singletons, with approximately 0.5% in the top ten. The sequenced material came from peripheral blood. The origin of the receptors is a man aged 60 to 69 with acute or convalescent COVID-19.

This clone has a single count. The chain joins TRBV12-3 or TRBV12-4 to TRBJ1-3; D is unresolved. The V gene lost 6 bases and the J gene lost 2 bases, with 8 bases spanning the gap. The CDR3 covers 13 residues. Here the CDR3 reads CASRIQTGNTIYF. The DNA for the CDR3 is TGTGCCAGCAGGATACAGACTGGAAACACCATATATTTT.

Comment on this clone: Other DNA sequences within the sample encode an identical CDR3. This chain connects TRBV29-1 to TRBJ2-7; 8 bases are shared with TRBD1. With 4 bases clipped from V and 6 bases from J, the junction kept 5 bases outside the gene matches. This CDR3 region has 12 residues. Germline V CDR1 and CDR2: SQVTM, ANQGSEA. In nucleotides, the CDR3 is TGCAGCGTTGTGGCAGGGGGCCCCGAGCAGTACTTC. This sequence encodes CSVVAGGPEQYF.

The chain joins TRBV4-1 to TRBJ2-7; TRBD1 might be the D (5 bases). CDR1 and CDR2 (germline): MGHRA, YSYEKL. There are 14 residues in the CDR3. The germline V and J ends were trimmed by 1 base and 6 bases, with 13 bases remaining between them. The CDR3 reads CASSQAPYQGEQYF. Here the CDR3 DNA reads TGCGCCAGCAGCCAAGCCCCTTATCAGGGCGAGCAGTACTTC.

There are a few counts of this clone. The J gene is TRBJ1-2, the V gene TRBV5-4, with 8 nucleotides matching TRBD1. V lost 4 bases to trimming and J lost 2 bases; unmatched junction nucleotides: 7. The CDR3 is 15 amino acids. Germline assignment: CDR1 SGHNT and CDR2 YYREEE (reference sequence). CDR3 sequence: CASSPGQGMNYGYTF. CDR3 nucleotides: TGTGCCAGCAGCCCAGGACAGGGTATGAACTATGGCTACACCTTC.

This clone turned up a few times. V gene TRBV18 combines with J gene TRBJ2-7, with 8 bases aligning to TRBD1. Looked up from germline, CDR1 is KGHSH and CDR2 is LQKENI. This CDR3 is built from 14 residues. The V and J ends lost 4 bases and 4 bases, in that order; junction bases with no gene match: 6. The CDR3 loop reads CASSLQGAGYEQYF. In nucleotides, the CDR3 is TGTGCCAGCTCACTTCAGGGGGCCGGGTACGAGCAGTACTTC.

The chain has TRBV24-1 and TRBJ2-7, with 7 nucleotides matching TRBD1. Germline CDR1 and CDR2: KGHDR and SFDVKD. CDR3 length equals 13 residues. The ends lost 4 bases at V and 3 bases at J; junction bases unmatched: 2. CDR3 sequence reads: CATSDTGVYEQYF. The DNA of the CDR3 is TGTGCCACCAGTGACACAGGGGTCTACGAGCAGTACTTC.

As for this clone: One base away lies a much larger clone, so this may be a sequencing read error. The CDR3 bases are TGTGCCAGCAGCTTGGACAGGAACAATGAGCAGTTCTTC. Its translation: CASSLDRNNEQFF. The chain recombines TRBV5-4 with TRBJ2-1, with D tentatively TRBD1 (5 bases). V gave up 0 bases and J gave up 5 bases, with 6 bases separating them. The CDR3 runs to 13 residues. Germline V CDR1 and CDR2: SGHNT, YYREEE (reference sequence).

The chain couples TRBV5-1 to TRBJ1-2, with 9 bases fitting TRBD1. The length of the CDR3 is 15 residues. CDR1 and CDR2 (germline): SGHRS, YFSETQ. The ends lost 0 bases at V and 2 bases at J; junction bases unmatched: 2. The CDR3 DNA follows: TGCGCCAGCAGCTTGGAACAGGGGGCGAACTATGGCTACACCTTC. Its translation: CASSLEQGANYGYTF.

The chain combines TRBV5-4 with TRBJ2-7; D call uncertain. Germline CDR1 reads SGHNT; CDR2 reads YYREEE (reference sequence). V was cut by 4 bases and J by 4 bases, with 9 bases left in between. The CDR3 has 12 residues. The CDR3 sequence is CASSRSGYEQYF. CDR3 DNA sequence: TGTGCCAGCAGCAGGTCCGGGTACGAGCAGTACTTC.

V and J are TRBV5-6 and TRBJ1-2; 7 bases are shared with TRBD1. J gave up 7 bases and V 0 bases, and 3 bases lay outside the gene matches. Looked up from germline, CDR1 is SGHDT and CDR2 is YYEEEE. The CDR3 extends over 13 amino acids. The CDR3 DNA reads as TGTGCCAGCAGCTTGGTAGGGGGCGGTGGCTACACCTTC. It translates to CASSLVGGGGYTF.

This sequence joins TRBV9 and TRBJ2-7, with a tentative D call TRBD1 (5 bases). Looked up from germline, CDR1 is SGDLS and CDR2 is YYNGEE. The CDR3 is 16 amino acids. The V end lost 0 bases, the J end lost 1 base, and 14 bases lay between the germline ends. In nucleotides, the CDR3 is TGTGCCAGCAGCGTAGACCAGGGTAGTGGGTCCTACGAGCAGTACTTC. Its protein is CASSVDQGSGSYEQYF.

This clone was detected only a few times. The chain links TRBV4-3 to TRBJ2-5, with a tentative D call TRBD2 (5 bases). V gave up 0 bases and J gave up 2 bases, with 19 bases separating them. Germline V lookup: CDR1 LGHNA, CDR2 YSLEER. This CDR3 has 18 residues. CDR3 nucleotides: TGCGCCAGCAGCCAAGAAAGTGGCGGCGGGTCGGTACAAGAGACCCAGTACTTC. Protein sequence: CASSQESGGGSVQETQYF.

J is TRBJ1-1 and V is TRBV18; D might be TRBD1 (6 bases). The V and J ends lost 0 bases and 6 bases respectively, with 11 bases between them. This CDR3 has 14 residues. Germline loops: CDR1 KGHSH, CDR2 LQKENI. CDR3 sequence reads: CASSPPLPGAEAFF. DNA for the CDR3: TGTGCCAGCTCACCACCCCTACCAGGGGCTGAAGCTTTCTTT.

The chain is built from TRBV11-2 and TRBJ2-2; the D gene is possibly TRBD2 (7 bases). CDR1 is SGHAT and CDR2 is FQNNGV in the germline V gene. The germline V and J ends were trimmed by 2 bases and 6 bases, with 19 bases remaining between them. The length of the CDR3 is 17 residues. The CDR3: CASSLTRGGANAGELFF. DNA for the CDR3: TGTGCCAGCAGCTTAACAAGGGGGGGCGCAAATGCCGGGGAGCTGTTTTTT.

The chain has TRBV9 and TRBJ1-5, with 9 nucleotides matching TRBD1. The trim removed 3 bases at V and 1 base at J, leaving 2 bases unmatched. This CDR3 is built from 15 residues. CDR1 is SGDLS and CDR2 is YYNGEE in the germline V gene. The CDR3 DNA is TGTGCCAGCAGCGCCGGGACAGGGAGCAATCAGCCCCAGCATTTT. Translated: CASSAGTGSNQPQHF.

The V call is TRBV7-6, the J call TRBJ2-1; 7 nucleotides align to TRBD2. Per germline, CDR1 SGHVS and CDR2 FNYEAQ. J gave up 4 bases and V 5 bases, and 8 bases lay outside the gene matches. This CDR3 has 15 residues. CDR3 region: CASSPSGNAYNEQFF. The DNA of the CDR3 is TGTGCCAGCAGCCCCAGCGGGAACGCTTACAATGAGCAGTTCTTC.

The chain uses TRBV11-2 and TRBJ2-7; 7 bases align to TRBD1. The CDR3 length is 15 residues. V lost 5 bases and J lost 3; bases outside the gene matches: 10. Germline CDR1 is SGHAT and CDR2 is FQNNGV. The CDR3 nucleotides read TGTGCCAGCAGCAGGGGGCAGGGGTTGTTCTACGAGCAGTACTTC. Translated: CASSRGQGLFYEQYF.

The V call is TRBV4-1, the J call TRBJ1-4; weak D call: TRBD1 (6 bases). The germline V and J ends were trimmed by 1 base and 8 bases, with 14 bases remaining between them. The length of the CDR3 is 15 residues. The germline CDR1 and CDR2 sequences are MGHRA and YSYEKL. This CDR3 reads CASSQGNRVGEKLFF. The CDR3 region has the DNA TGCGCCAGCAGCCAAGGGAACAGGGTTGGCGAAAAACTGTTTTTT.